The sequence of this T cell receptor beta chain was determined in a study of a mutant IDH1 vaccine in newly diagnosed glioma. Study overall: Patients were given eight vaccinations, scheduled in weeks 1, 3, 5, 7, 11, 15, 19 and 23. Vaccine administration was initiated 4-6 weeks following radiotherapy alone, or with temozolomide cycles. Treated patients showed a male proportion of roughly 62%, a female proportion of approximately 40%, and a mean age of about 44 years. Findings of the study overall: Less than 95% of patients showed vaccine-induced immune responses across multiple MHC alleles.

As to this clone: What it recognizes is unknown.

Time point here: week 11, during vaccination. In the vaccine, a single dose held 300 ug of the mutant IDH1 20-mer peptide, along with topical imiquimod. This table comes from immunoSEQ multiplex PCR, and its TCRdb copy is limited to in-frame clones, with some not included. Of about 120,000 clones listed, 75% to 90% are singletons. V was clipped by 5 bases and J by 8 bases, with 21 bases between them. The CDR3 has 15 amino acids. The germline V gene has CDR1 SQVTM and CDR2 ANQGSEA. The sequence was collected from a woman aged 45-59 years with glioma. V is TRBV29-1 and J is TRBJ1-4; a possible D gene is TRBD1 (5 bases). The specimen comprised PBMCs, sampled from a glioma patient whose treatment included an IDH1 peptide vaccine. The CDR3 region has the DNA TGCAGCGTTAAGGTGGCACAGGACGGTGGGGAAAAACTGTTTTTT. Translating gives CSVKVAQDGGEKLFF. Full variable domain (outside the CDR3, taken from reference TRBV29-1 and TRBJ1-4): SAVISQKPSRDICQRGTSLTIQCQVDSQVTMMFWYRQQPGQSLTLIATANQGSEATYESGFVIDKFPISRPNLTFSTLTVSNMSPEDSSIYLCSVKVAQDGGEKLFFGSGTQLSVL.